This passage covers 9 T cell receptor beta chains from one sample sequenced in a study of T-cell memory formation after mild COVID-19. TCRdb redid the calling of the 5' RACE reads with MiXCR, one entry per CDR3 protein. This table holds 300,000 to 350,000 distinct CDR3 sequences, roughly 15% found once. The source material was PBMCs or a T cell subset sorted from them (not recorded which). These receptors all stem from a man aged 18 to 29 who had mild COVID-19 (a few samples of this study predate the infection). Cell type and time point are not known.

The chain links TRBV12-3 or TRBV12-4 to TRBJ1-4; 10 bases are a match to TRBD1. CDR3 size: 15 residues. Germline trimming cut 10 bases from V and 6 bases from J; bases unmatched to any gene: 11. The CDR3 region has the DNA TGTGCCACCTCCCGGGACAGGGGCCTATATGAAAAACTGTTTTTT. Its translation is CATSRDRGLYEKLFF.

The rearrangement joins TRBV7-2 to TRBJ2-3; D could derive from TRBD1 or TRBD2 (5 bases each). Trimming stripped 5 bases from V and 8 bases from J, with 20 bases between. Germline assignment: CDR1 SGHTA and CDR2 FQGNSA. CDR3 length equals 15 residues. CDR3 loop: CASSQRHGAAGTQYF. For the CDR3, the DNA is TGTGCCAGCAGCCAACGGCACGGGGCTGCGGGTACGCAGTATTTT.

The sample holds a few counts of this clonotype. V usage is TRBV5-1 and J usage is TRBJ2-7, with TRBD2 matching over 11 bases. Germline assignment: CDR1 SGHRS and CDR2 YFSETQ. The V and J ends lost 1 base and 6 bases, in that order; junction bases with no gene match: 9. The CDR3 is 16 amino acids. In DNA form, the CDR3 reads TGCGCCAGCAGCTTGTGGCTAGCGGGGGGTGGGAGCGAGCAGTACTTC. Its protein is CASSLWLAGGGSEQYF.

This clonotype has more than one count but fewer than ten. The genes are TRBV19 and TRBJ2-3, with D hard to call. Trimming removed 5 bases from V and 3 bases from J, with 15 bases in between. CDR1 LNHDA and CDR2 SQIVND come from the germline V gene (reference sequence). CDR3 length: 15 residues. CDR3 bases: TGTGCCAGTAGTTGGGCTCGCACTTTGACAGATACGCAGTATTTT. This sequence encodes CASSWARTLTDTQYF.

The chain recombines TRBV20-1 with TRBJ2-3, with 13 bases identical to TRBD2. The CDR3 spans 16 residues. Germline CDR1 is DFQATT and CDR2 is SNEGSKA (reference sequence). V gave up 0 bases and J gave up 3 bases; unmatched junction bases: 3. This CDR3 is CSARDSTSGGTDTQYF. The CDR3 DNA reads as TGCAGTGCTAGAGATTCGACTAGCGGGGGGACAGATACGCAGTATTTT.

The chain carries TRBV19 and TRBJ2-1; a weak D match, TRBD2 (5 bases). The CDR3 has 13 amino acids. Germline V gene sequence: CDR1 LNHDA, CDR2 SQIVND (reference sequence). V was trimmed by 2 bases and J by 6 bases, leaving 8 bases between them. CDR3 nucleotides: TGTGCCAGTAGTATACTTCGGGGCAATGAGCAGTTCTTC. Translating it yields CASSILRGNEQFF. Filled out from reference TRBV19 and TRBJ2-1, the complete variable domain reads DGGITQSPKYLFRKEGQNVTLSCEQNLNHDAMYWYRQDPGQGLRLIYYSQIVNDFQKGDIAEGYSVSREKKESFPLTVTSAQKNPTAFYLCASSILRGNEQFFGPGTRLTVL.

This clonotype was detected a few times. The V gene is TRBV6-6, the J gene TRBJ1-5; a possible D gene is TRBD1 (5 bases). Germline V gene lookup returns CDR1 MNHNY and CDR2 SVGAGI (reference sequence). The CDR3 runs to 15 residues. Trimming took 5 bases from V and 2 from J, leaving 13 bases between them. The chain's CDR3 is CASSSFIQGNQPQHF. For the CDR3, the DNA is TGTGCCAGCAGTAGTTTTATACAGGGCAATCAGCCCCAGCATTTT.

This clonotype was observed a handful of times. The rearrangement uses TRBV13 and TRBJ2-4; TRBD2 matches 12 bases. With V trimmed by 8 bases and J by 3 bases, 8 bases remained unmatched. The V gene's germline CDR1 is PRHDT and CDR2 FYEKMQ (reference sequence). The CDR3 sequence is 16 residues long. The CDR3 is CASSASGGAGKNIQYF. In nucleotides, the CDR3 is TGTGCCAGCTCTGCTAGCGGGGGGGCTGGCAAAAACATTCAGTACTTC.

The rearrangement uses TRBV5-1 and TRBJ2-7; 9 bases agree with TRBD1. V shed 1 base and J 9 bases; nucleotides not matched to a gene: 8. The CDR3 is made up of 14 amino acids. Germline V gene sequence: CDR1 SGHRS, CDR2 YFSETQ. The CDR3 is CASSLRQGDASQYF. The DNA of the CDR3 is TGCGCCAGCAGCTTGAGACAGGGGGACGCTTCGCAGTACTTC.